These 11 T cell receptor beta chains originate from one sample sequenced in a study of T cell responses to AZD1222 COVID-19 vaccine (TCRdb year 2021). Receptors were amplified or captured by the immunoSEQ multiplex PCR assay. Sourced from immuneACCESS, this table was stored by TCRdb with only in-frame sequences that have V and J called. A share of the clones is absent; for the studies checked, an unresolved V gene accounts for under half, and the remainder has no known explanation. The sample yields fewer than 95,000 clones; around 91% were counted once. The ten largest clones add up to more than 5% of the sample. Per the publication, the time point label means: about 28 days (+/-7) after the second vaccine dose. The sample consisted of peripheral blood, taken 28 days after the second AZD1222 dose. All receptors come from an adult who received the AZD1222 COVID-19 vaccine.

The V call is TRBV11-2, the J call TRBJ1-1; TRBD1 matches at 7 bases. J lost 6 bases, V lost 5 bases, and 12 bases had no gene match. The CDR3 has 15 amino acids. Germline CDR1 is SGHAT and CDR2 is FQNNGV. DNA of the CDR3: TGTGCCAGCAGCCCCCGACAGGGCCTACCCCCTGAAGCTTTCTTT. It codes for CASSPRQGLPPEAFF.

Concerning this clone: Other nucleotide sequences from this sample produce the same CDR3. The chain links TRBV3-1 (or the pseudogene TRBV3-2) to TRBJ2-5, with 11 bases that match TRBD2. The CDR3 is 14 amino acids. Germline CDR1 reads LGHDT; CDR2 reads YNNKEL (reference sequence). V was pared by 4 bases and J by 4 bases, with 2 bases of the junction left unmatched. The CDR3 region has the DNA TGTGCCAGCAGCCCTGGACTAGCGGGAGAGACCCAGTACTTC. This encodes CASSPGLAGETQYF.

V gene TRBV25-1 combines with J gene TRBJ2-6; TRBD1 aligns across 7 bases. The CDR3 consists of 15 residues. Per the germline V gene, CDR1 is MGHDK and CDR2 is SYGVNS. V gave up 4 bases and J gave up 4 bases; unmatched junction bases: 4. This CDR3 reads CASSAQGRGANVLTF. The CDR3 DNA reads as TGTGCCAGCAGTGCACAGGGGCGGGGGGCCAACGTCCTGACTTTC.

The V and J genes are TRBV5-8 and TRBJ1-2; D is uncertain. V lost 4 bases and J 8 bases, leaving 9 bases between the germline ends. Germline values: CDR1 SGHTS, CDR2 YDEGEE. The CDR3 totals 11 residues. CDR3 residues: CASSRKGGYTF. The CDR3 region has the DNA TGTGCCAGCAGCCGCAAGGGCGGCTACACCTTC. The whole variable domain, remainder taken from reference TRBV5-8 and TRBJ1-2, is EAGVTQSPTHLIKTRGQQATLRCSPISGHTSVYWYQQALGLGLQFLLWYDEGEERNRGNFPPRFSGRQFPNYSSELNVNALELEDSALYLCASSRKGGYTFGSGTRLTVV.

This chain uses TRBV5-1 with TRBJ1-1, with 11 nucleotides matching TRBD1. This CDR3 spans 14 amino acids. The V segment lost 3 bases and the J segment 5 bases; nucleotides outside the gene matches: 3. CDR1 is SGHRS, CDR2 YFSETQ, per germline. CDR3 in DNA: TGCGCCAGCAGCTCAGGGACAGGGGGGACTGAAGCTTTCTTT. Translation: CASSSGTGGTEAFF.

This chain connects TRBV18 to TRBJ1-1; no reliable D call. Between the trimmed V and J ends, which lost 2 bases and 4 bases, there was a span of 11 bases. The CDR3 has 14 residues. CDR1 and CDR2 (germline): KGHSH, LQKENI. CDR3 residues: CASSPSRGGTEAFF. The CDR3 DNA follows: TGTGCCAGCTCACCATCCCGGGGAGGCACTGAAGCTTTCTTT.

This chain links TRBV18 with TRBJ1-2; D is undetermined. The CDR3 has 15 amino acids. V was trimmed by 0 bases and J by 2 bases, leaving 10 bases between them. Germline V gene sequence: CDR1 KGHSH, CDR2 LQKENI. In DNA, the CDR3 is TGTGCCAGCTCACCACCCCGGGAACTAAACTATGGCTACACCTTC. Its protein is CASSPPRELNYGYTF.

The V call is TRBV5-1, the J call TRBJ1-4, with 8 bases lining up with TRBD1. The CDR3 runs 13 residues. V shed 4 bases, J shed 14 bases, and the junction held 10 bases outside the gene matches. In germline, CDR1 is SGHRS, CDR2 YFSETQ. CDR3 region: CASSLGQGMGLFF. DNA of the CDR3: TGCGCCAGCAGCCTCGGACAGGGAATGGGTCTGTTTTTT. The full variable domain, completed using reference TRBV5-1 and TRBJ1-4, is KAGVTQTPRYLIKTRGQQVTLSCSPISGHRSVSWYQQTPGQGLQFLFEYFSETQRNKGNFPGRFSGRQFSNSRSEMNVSTLELGDSALYLCASSLGQGMGLFFGSGTQLSVL.

The gene calls are TRBV6-1 and TRBJ1-5; D not resolved. Germline assignment: CDR1 MNHNS and CDR2 SASEGT. CDR3 length: 14 residues. Between the trimmed V and J ends, which lost 2 bases and 4 bases, there was a span of 9 bases. This CDR3 is CASSEWGWNQPQHF. CDR3 DNA: TGTGCCAGCAGTGAATGGGGTTGGAATCAGCCCCAGCATTTT.

The chain has TRBV29-1 and TRBJ2-1; D may be TRBD1 (7 bases). V shed 6 bases and J shed 4 bases, with 16 bases lying between them. Germline V lookup: CDR1 SQVTM, CDR2 ANQGSEA. This CDR3 has 14 residues. The CDR3 region has the DNA TGCAGCGTCCGGGACAGTGGGGGGTACAATGAGCAGTTCTTC. It encodes CSVRDSGGYNEQFF.

Only one count was recorded for this clone. The chain combines TRBV5-5 with TRBJ1-5, with TRBD1 matching over 7 bases. This CDR3 has 17 amino acids. J gave up 0 bases and V 4 bases, and 10 bases lay outside the gene matches. Germline CDR1 reads SGHKS; CDR2 reads YYEKEE (reference sequence). CDR3 bases: TGTGCCAGCAGCACCGGGACAGTATCCTATAGCAATCAGCCCCAGCATTTT. Translated, it gives CASSTGTVSYSNQPQHF.